Below, one TCR beta chain is given with its context. Its matching antigen is unknown. The naive CD8 subset, CD45RO-negative cells positively selected for CCR7, excluded terminally differentiated effector memory CD45RA+ cells. This record comes from a study of shared clonotypes between healthy human individuals. On the study more broadly: Those who served as donors were two women and three men between the ages of 18 and 49. CD8 memory received one plate per donor, CD8 naive two, CD4 memory three and CD4 naive three. Whole-study results and caveats: How much donors shared clonotypes was expected to be affected by sequencing depth. The generation probabilities recorded for non-shared clonotypes fell below those of clonotypes shared by all four donors.

Using immunoSEQ multiplex PCR, the repertoire was profiled, and TCRdb retains in-frame clones only, with some absent. The sample consists of around 2.1 million clones, 90% to 95% of them appearing once. The TCR originated in a man aged 18-30 years in good health. Some clones in this sample may be carry-over from other donors' samples. Sequencing was done on a sample of naive CD8+ T cells from PBMCs.

The CDR3 bases are TGTGCCAGCAGCCAAGACCAGTTTTTGGGTTCGGAGACCCAGTACTTC. Translating it yields CASSQDQFLGSETQYF. The rearrangement links TRBV4-2 to TRBJ2-5, with no clear D. The CDR3 length is 16 residues. From germline, CDR1 is LGHNA and CDR2 YNFKEQ. The V gene lost 0 bases and the J gene lost 5 bases, with 16 bases spanning the gap.